This T cell receptor (beta chain) was found in a study of human T cells and chemical hapten exposure. Study details: Variation in per-sample TCR yields came mainly from small pooled library volume differences. Whole-study results and caveats: Unchanged with DPC sensitization were TCRs above 1 in 1000 frequency.

Concerning this clonotype: Its antigen remains unidentified.

TCRdb recomputed calls from the RACE reads with MiXCR, one row per CDR3 protein. The table has approximately 90,000 distinct CDR3 sequences, about 10% seen once. Time point in this sample: healthy volunteer bleed at 2 weeks. Unfractionated whole blood was the source from which total RNA was extracted. The receptor was isolated from a female donor in good health. Some clones in this sample may be carry-over from other donors' samples. Sequencing input: whole blood.

The CDR3 is CASSSGRSNEKLFF. CDR3 nucleotides: TGTGCCAGCAGCTCGGGACGGAGTAATGAAAAACTGTTTTTT. The V and J genes are TRBV7-9 and TRBJ1-4; weak D call: TRBD1 (5 bases). The germline gives CDR1 SEHNR, CDR2 FQNEAQ (reference sequence). Trimming left V 4 bases short and J 4 bases short, with 10 bases between. CDR3 length: 14 residues.